This paragraph covers one T cell receptor (beta chain) sequence. The data stem from a study of technical replicates of blood from a handful of donors. Some clones are missing from TCRdb's copy, which holds only in-frame ones; the method was immunoSEQ multiplex PCR. This sample has approximately 81,000 clones, with roughly four fifths found just once. V gave up 1 base and J gave up 6 bases, with 12 bases separating them. The V gene's germline CDR1 is MDHEN and CDR2 SYDVKM. The CDR3 loop spans 14 amino acids. This receptor was taken from a human donor in good health. Some clones in this sample may be carry-over from other donors' samples. Sequenced: PBMCs. V usage is TRBV28 and J usage is TRBJ1-2; D is perhaps TRBD1 (5 bases). The CDR3 region is CASSLFSGRDGYTF. CDR3 sequence (DNA): TGTGCCAGCAGTTTATTCTCAGGGAGGGATGGCTACACCTTC.